This T cell receptor (beta chain) was captured by sequencing in a study of T cells in Graves' hyperthyroidism and ophthalmopathy (dated by TCRdb to the late 2010s). Describing the broader study: Peripheral blood samples were taken at initial diagnosis, before any treatment was given. TCR Vbeta CDR3 sequencing of 120 to 150 peripheral blood samples (43 ophthalmopathy, 75 or so hyperthyroidism and some 17 progressor patients) is reported in the paper. Prospective prediction of ophthalmopathy was tested in an independent validation cohort consisting of 18 hyperthyroidism patients and approximately 16 patients who later progressed to ophthalmopathy. Once sampling was done, hyperthyroidism patients were given methimazole at a starting dose of 30 mg daily, whereas ophthalmopathy patients were given high-dose intravenous methylprednisolone. In addition, the study compared T-cell repertoires in thyroid tissue and in blood from roughly 6 Graves' hyperthyroidism patients. The roughly 100 discovery patients were divided at random into training and test sets in a 7:3 ratio. TCR V-J signatures able to tell the groups apart were searched for in a discovery cohort of around 95 patients, of whom more than 40 had Graves' ophthalmopathy and more than 55 had stable Graves' hyperthyroidism.

In the ophthalmopathy patients, disease was moderately to severely active, with a Clinical Activity Score of 3 or more, a NOSPECS grade of 4 or more, and a duration of less than 3 months. Patients with uncontrolled infections, other autoimmune diseases, pregnancy or lactation were excluded. Clinical symptoms, serum thyroxine and TRAb, thyroid ultrasound, and orbital computed tomography formed the basis for the diagnoses. PBMCs were separated from under 11 ml of fresh peripheral blood using Ficoll-Paque density gradient centrifugation. Trizol reagent was used to extract total RNA, and RNA quality was then checked on an Agilent 2100 Bioanalyzer. As encoded in the germline V gene (reference sequence), CDR1 is LGHDT while CDR2 is YNNKEL. Including cysteine and phenylalanine, the CDR3 has 15 amino acids. Only the CDR3 region is kept as DNA, spanning 45 bases read in frame from base 1. Overall study outcomes, separate from this receptor: In cross-validation, a model built on a 13 V-J signature told ophthalmopathy apart from stable hyperthyroidism with approximately 90% sensitivity and approximately 81% specificity, and in testing the same model reached 80%/75%. No statistical method was used to set the sample size in advance, and investigators knew the group allocation. In validation, progression to ophthalmopathy was predicted by the model with around 70% sensitivity and 72.22% specificity, a median of approximately 6.5 months before onset. Most expanded thyroid clonotypes (frequency above 0.001) were also detected in blood, suggesting blood repertoires may reflect thyroid immune responses.

This clonotype was observed many times. No cognate antigen has been identified for it. The junction differs from germline at one of its ends, possibly a read error. The TCR beta CDR3 regions were amplified from the RNA transcripts. A first-round RT-PCR of the TCR CDR3 used the HTBI primer set with the Qiagen OneStep RT-PCR kit. Libraries were constructed in a second round of multiplex PCR, after which size selection and purification were performed. The libraries were sequenced on an Illumina HiSeq2000 using paired-end 100 bp reads. The original methods were these. SOAPnuke was used to process the raw data, with reads discarded if the reads contained adapters or uncalled bases, had a mean Phred below 15, or lacked an exact constant-primer or identifier match. High-quality paired reads were merged with COPE v1.2.5, and unique nucleotide sequences were defined as clonotypes. MiTCR v1.1 was used to align clonotypes to the IMGT TRBV, TRBD and TRBJ reference segments. The analysis was restricted to V-J combinations with a frequency above 0.0001, which together covered about 99% of the repertoires. The TCS score was defined as the ratio of F50 (clonal expansion) to E x V (chaos), calculated using BLOSUM62-based TCRdist between CDR3 peptides within each V-J. Welch's t-statistics and random forest reduced some 510 V-J features to 13, which were used in a naive Bayes classifier (R e1071). The public reads were reprocessed in TCRdb via fastp at Q25 and MiXCR, keeping in-frame beta chains. When rows share a CDR3 protein, they turn into one entry using the most common DNA and genes. The authors' filters were not applied to this entry. A total of approximately 350,000 distinct CDR3 sequences appear in this sample, nearly 15% of them only once. In total, the top ten clones hold roughly 19% of the sample.

The specimen sequenced was blood. This sequence was found in a woman aged 60 to 75 with Graves' ophthalmopathy. The sequence joins TRBV3-1 to TRBJ2-1, with the D gene not confidently named. The CDR3 protein is CACSQDALSYNEQFF. The bases read TGTGCCTGCAGCCAAGACGCTCTTTCCTACAATGAGCAGTTCTTC.